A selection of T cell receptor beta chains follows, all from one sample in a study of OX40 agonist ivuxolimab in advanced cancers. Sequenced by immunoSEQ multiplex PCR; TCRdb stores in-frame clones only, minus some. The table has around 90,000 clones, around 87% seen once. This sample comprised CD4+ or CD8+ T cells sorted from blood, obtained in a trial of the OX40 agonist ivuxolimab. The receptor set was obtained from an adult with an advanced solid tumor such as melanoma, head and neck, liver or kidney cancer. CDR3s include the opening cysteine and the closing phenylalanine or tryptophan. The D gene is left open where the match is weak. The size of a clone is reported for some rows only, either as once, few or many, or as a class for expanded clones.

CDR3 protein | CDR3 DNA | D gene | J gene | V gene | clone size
CASSLARWQPQHF | TGTGCCAGCAGCTTAGCGCGGTGGCAGCCCCAGCATTTT | . | TRBJ1-5 | TRBV7-2 | .
CASSFSSESYSTGELFF | TGCGCCAGCAGCTTTTCTAGTGAAAGCTATAGCACCGGGGAGCTGTTTTTT | . | TRBJ2-2 | TRBV5-1 | .
CASSLRRSGELFF | TGTGCCAGCAGCCTAAGGAGGTCCGGGGAGCTGTTTTTT | . | TRBJ2-2 | TRBV11-2 | .
CAISGQEQETQYF | TGTGCCATCAGCGGACAGGAACAAGAGACCCAGTACTTC | TRBD1 | TRBJ2-5 | TRBV10-3 | .
CASRLGQAGSPLHF | TGCGCCAGCAGACTAGGACAGGCGGGTTCACCCCTCCACTTT | TRBD1 | TRBJ1-6 | TRBV5-1 | .
CASTQPGQIYTF | TGTGCCAGCACCCAACCGGGGCAGATCTACACCTTC | . | TRBJ1-2 | TRBV6-5 | once
CASSLTGVALNTEAFF | TGTGCCAGCAGCTTAACAGGGGTTGCATTGAACACTGAAGCTTTCTTT | TRBD1 | TRBJ1-1 | TRBV7-2 | .
CASSLAGTSFYEQFF | TGCGCCAGCAGCTTAGCCGGGACTAGTTTCTATGAGCAGTTCTTC | TRBD2 | TRBJ2-1 | TRBV5-1 | once
CASDSYYEQYF | TGTGCCAGCGACAGTTACTACGAGCAGTACTTC | . | TRBJ2-7 | TRBV28 | .
CASGLGDSNNEQFF | TGTGCTAGTGGTTTGGGGGATTCAAACAATGAGCAGTTCTTC | . | TRBJ2-1 | TRBV12-5 | .
CASSVNNQVNTEAFF | TGTGCCAGCAGCGTAAATAATCAGGTGAACACTGAAGCTTTCTTT | . | TRBJ1-1 | TRBV9 | .
CASSFENTEAFF | TGTGCCAGCAGCTTTGAGAACACTGAAGCTTTCTTT | . | TRBJ1-1 | TRBV7-9 | .
CASSQGDRVNGYTF | TGCGCCAGCAGCCAGGGGGACAGGGTAAATGGCTACACCTTC | TRBD1 | TRBJ1-2 | TRBV4-1 | .
CASSQDILAGGKPPETQYF | TGCGCCAGCAGCCAAGATATATTAGCGGGAGGGAAACCTCCCGAGACCCAGTACTTC | TRBD2 | TRBJ2-5 | TRBV4-1 | .
CASSLAARATTFSGANVLTF | TGCGCCAGCAGCTTGGCCGCCAGGGCCACAACTTTCTCTGGGGCCAACGTCCTGACTTTC | . | TRBJ2-6 | TRBV5-1 | .
CSVDRANTGELFF | TGCAGCGTCGACAGGGCGAACACCGGGGAGCTGTTTTTT | TRBD1 | TRBJ2-2 | TRBV29-1 | .
CASSEQGSTDTQYF | TGTGCCAGCAGCGAACAGGGGAGCACAGATACGCAGTATTTT | TRBD1 | TRBJ2-3 | TRBV9 | .
CASRLASYNEQFF | TGTGCCAGCAGGTTAGCCTCTTACAATGAGCAGTTCTTC | . | TRBJ2-1 | TRBV7-2 | .
CASSPGLEATQYF | TGTGCCAGCAGCCCGGGACTAGAGGCGACCCAGTACTTC | TRBD2 | TRBJ2-5 | TRBV7-8 | .
CASIGGQGGNQPQHF | TGTGCCAGTATCGGTGGGCAGGGTGGCAATCAGCCCCAGCATTTT | . | TRBJ1-5 | TRBV19 | many
CASSTSLAGRVVGQFF | TGCGCCAGCAGCACTTCACTAGCGGGAAGGGTGGTCGGGCAGTTCTTC | TRBD2 | TRBJ2-1 | TRBV10-1 | .
CASSFLAGAPGEQFF | TGTGCCAGCAGCTTTCTAGCGGGGGCCCCAGGGGAGCAGTTCTTC | TRBD2 | TRBJ2-1 | TRBV5-7 | .
CASSQDRETQYF | TGCGCCAGCAGCCAAGACCGCGAGACCCAGTACTTC | . | TRBJ2-5 | TRBV4-3 | once
CASSELRPPYEQYF | TGTGCCAGCAGTGAACTGCGGCCTCCCTACGAGCAGTACTTC | . | TRBJ2-7 | TRBV2 | .
CASSPAGSNEQFF | TGTGCCAGCAGCCCAGCCGGGAGTAATGAGCAGTTCTTC | . | TRBJ2-1 | TRBV11-3 | .
CASSILWERYF | TGTGCCAGCAGCATCCTGTGGGAGCGGTACTTC | . | TRBJ2-7 | TRBV2 | .
CASSISGAAEAFF | TGCGCCAGCAGCATTTCGGGGGCAGCTGAAGCTTTCTTT | . | TRBJ1-1 | TRBV5-1 | once
CASSLRTGPGNTGELFF | TGTGCCAGCAGCTTACGCACAGGGCCAGGGAACACCGGGGAGCTGTTTTTT | . | TRBJ2-2 | TRBV7-9 | .
CASSLVGGSRADTQYF | TGTGCCAGCAGCTTAGTAGGCGGGAGCCGGGCAGATACGCAGTATTTT | TRBD2 | TRBJ2-3 | TRBV7-2 | .
CASTIRPGQGAKEQYF | TGTGCCAGCACAATCCGACCGGGACAGGGGGCGAAGGAGCAGTACTTC | TRBD1 | TRBJ2-7 | TRBV28 | .
CASSLFGGSGVTNTGELFF | TGTGCCAGCAGTTTATTCGGCGGGAGCGGGGTTACGAACACCGGGGAGCTGTTTTTT | TRBD2 | TRBJ2-2 | TRBV27 | .
CASSVFRVEATNEKLFF | TGTGCCAGCAGTGTCTTCAGGGTGGAGGCAACTAATGAAAAACTGTTTTTT | . | TRBJ1-4 | TRBV6-4 | .
CASSLQGTSGSPDTQYF | TGTGCCAGTAGCCTACAAGGGACTAGCGGGAGTCCAGATACGCAGTATTTT | TRBD2 | TRBJ2-3 | TRBV19 | .
CASSQSNSPLHF | TGTGCCAGCAGCCAAAGTAATTCACCCCTCCACTTT | . | TRBJ1-6 | TRBV7-2 | .
CASRLLGYGYTF | TGCGCCAGCAGACTCTTAGGGTATGGCTACACCTTC | . | TRBJ1-2 | TRBV5-1 | .
CASSTRGNRRSGNTIYF | TGTGCCAGCAGCACTAGGGGGAACCGACGCTCTGGAAACACCATATATTTT | . | TRBJ1-3 | TRBV11-3 | once
CASSPDSALAGGKNIQYF | TGTGCCAGCAGCCCAGACTCGGCACTAGCGGGAGGCAAAAACATTCAGTACTTC | TRBD2 | TRBJ2-4 | TRBV7-8 | .
CASSFAGLTGELFF | TGTGCCAGCAGCTTTGCGGGGCTCACCGGGGAGCTGTTTTTT | . | TRBJ2-2 | TRBV11-3 | .
CASRQNTEAFF | TGTGCCAGCCGACAGAACACTGAAGCTTTCTTT | . | TRBJ1-1 | TRBV19 | .
CASSLGSNNSPLHF | TGCGCCAGCAGCCTCGGGAGTAATAATTCACCCCTCCACTTT | . | TRBJ1-6 | TRBV5-1 | .
CASSLDRGDGELFF | TGTGCCAGCAGTCTCGACAGGGGCGACGGGGAGCTGTTTTTT | TRBD1 | TRBJ2-2 | TRBV11-3 | .
CASSFTGTGANVLTF | TGCGCCAGCAGCTTCACAGGGACCGGGGCCAACGTCCTGACTTTC | . | TRBJ2-6 | TRBV5-1 | .
CASSQDQIGEQYF | TGTGCCAGCAGCCAAGATCAAATTGGGGAGCAGTACTTC | . | TRBJ2-7 | TRBV14 | .
CSVETGAGSYNEQFF | TGCAGCGTCGAAACAGGGGCCGGCTCCTACAATGAGCAGTTCTTC | TRBD1 | TRBJ2-1 | TRBV29-1 | few
CASSPYGGDNQPQHF | TGTGCCAGCTCACCCTATGGGGGCGATAATCAGCCCCAGCATTTT | . | TRBJ1-5 | TRBV18 | .
CASSISMGTDTQYF | TGTGCCAGTAGTATTTCCATGGGCACAGATACGCAGTATTTT | . | TRBJ2-3 | TRBV19 | .
CASRPDATIYYGYTF | TGTGCCAGCAGACCCGACGCGACGATCTACTATGGCTACACCTTC | . | TRBJ1-2 | TRBV5-5 | .
CASSKPGQVTGEQFF | TGTGCCAGCAGTAAACCGGGACAGGTGACGGGTGAGCAGTTCTTC | TRBD1 | TRBJ2-1 | TRBV6-6 | .
CATARGQVSYNEQFF | TGTGCAACAGCTCGGGGACAGGTCTCCTACAATGAGCAGTTCTTC | TRBD1 | TRBJ2-1 | TRBV5-4 | .
CASSEGWSGQPQHF | TGTGCCAGCAGTGAAGGTTGGTCAGGTCAGCCCCAGCATTTT | . | TRBJ1-5 | TRBV6-1 | .
CATKRTSGSNEQFF | TGCGCCACCAAAAGGACTAGCGGGAGCAATGAGCAGTTCTTC | TRBD2 | TRBJ2-1 | TRBV10-1 | .
CASSLTGASGYTF | TGTGCCAGCAGTTTAACGGGGGCGTCGGGCTACACCTTC | . | TRBJ1-2 | TRBV27 | .
CASRTPKGDTQYF | TGTGCCAGCAGAACCCCGAAGGGAGATACGCAGTATTTT | . | TRBJ2-3 | TRBV6-1 | .
CTSSRSPQHF | TGCACCAGCAGCCGGAGTCCCCAGCATTTT | . | TRBJ1-5 | TRBV1 | .
CASSSKKDRGRFTEAFF | TGTGCCAGCAGCTCGAAAAAAGACAGGGGGCGCTTCACTGAAGCTTTCTTT | TRBD1 | TRBJ1-1 | TRBV5-4 | few
CASSPRGQRTGELFF | TGTGCCAGCAGTCCGCGCGGACAGCGAACCGGGGAGCTGTTTTTT | . | TRBJ2-2 | TRBV6-5 | once
CASSTLGPAGELFF | TGCGCCAGCAGCACTTTAGGGCCCGCCGGGGAGCTGTTTTTT | . | TRBJ2-2 | TRBV5-1 | .
CASSVTGDQPQHF | TGTGCCAGCAGTGTGACTGGAGATCAGCCCCAGCATTTT | . | TRBJ1-5 | TRBV9 | .
CASTNSYEQYF | TGCGCCAGCACCAACTCCTACGAGCAGTACTTC | . | TRBJ2-7 | TRBV5-1 | few
CASSATGTGVGEQYF | TGTGCCAGCAGCGCTACCGGGACAGGGGTAGGCGAGCAGTACTTC | TRBD1 | TRBJ2-7 | TRBV9 | .